This T cell receptor (beta chain) was sequenced during a study of blood T cell repertoires in COVID-19. V dropped 1 base and J dropped 3 bases, with 10 bases sitting between them. The CDR3 sequence is 15 residues long. Germline CDR1 and CDR2: LGHNA and YNFKEQ. Data came from immunoSEQ multiplex PCR; TCRdb stores just in-frame clones and leaves some out. Seen here are hundreds of thousands of clones, 80% to 90% observed once, and the top ten hold over 3%. The receptor was derived from a woman aged 50 to 60 in a cohort exposed to, infected with or recovered from COVID-19 (not recorded which). V is TRBV4-2 and J is TRBJ2-4; weak D call: TRBD1 (6 bases). Sequenced input: PBMCs or T cells enriched from blood (not recorded which). The CDR3 here is CASSQAPGVKNIQYF. For the CDR3, the DNA is TGTGCCAGCAGCCAAGCACCAGGGGTCAAAAACATTCAGTACTTC.